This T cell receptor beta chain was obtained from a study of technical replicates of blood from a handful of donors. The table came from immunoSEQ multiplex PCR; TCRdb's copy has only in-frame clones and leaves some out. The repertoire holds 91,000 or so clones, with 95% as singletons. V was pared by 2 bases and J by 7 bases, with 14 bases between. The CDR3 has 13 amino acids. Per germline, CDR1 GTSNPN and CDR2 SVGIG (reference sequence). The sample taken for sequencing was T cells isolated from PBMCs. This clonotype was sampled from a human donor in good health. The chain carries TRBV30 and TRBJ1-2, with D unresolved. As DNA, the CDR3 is TGTGCCTGGAGTATGGTCCCCCGCGGTGGCTACACCTTC. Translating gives CAWSMVPRGGYTF.